This record looks at one T cell receptor beta chain sequence and its context. This clone was detected a few times. The antigen it binds to is not known. The record has no base qualities; no much larger clone is one base away. This entry comes from a study of graft-versus-host responses after intestinal transplantation (dated by TCRdb to 2020 to 2023). At the level of the whole study: Multivisceral, liver-intestinal, or isolated intestinal transplants were received by the recipients. Rather than being sequenced by the commercial service, samples from a few later patients were sequenced in-house on an Illumina MiSeq and processed with MiXCR. All recipients received anti-thymocyte globulin induction followed by maintenance tacrolimus and steroids for two to four years. A peak of at least 4% donor T cells among recipient peripheral blood mononuclear cells was the definition used for donor T cell macrochimerism. The cohort enrolled 20 to 30 intestinal transplant recipients, one of whom was a retransplant, and 3 patients without pretransplant specimens were excluded. After intestinal transplantation, graft-versus-host and host-versus-graft alloreactive T cell clones were followed in the graft, circulation and bone marrow using bulk TCR-beta CDR3 sequencing. Alloreactive clones were identified by sequencing pre-transplant mixed lymphocyte reaction products and comparing these products with unstimulated pre-transplant donor and recipient T cells. Summary of the overall study and its limitations: Early after transplant, peak levels of circulating GvH clones were associated with declines in HvG clones. GvH clones were detected in recipient bone marrow, and some of these GvH clones were observed earlier in ileal mucosa or blood, consistent with an intestinal mucosal origin. In the allografts of patients with donor T cell macrochimerism, GvH to HvG T cell clonal ratios were high. The conclusions were limited by the relatively low number and heterogeneity of the intestinal transplant patients.

The sample's time point label, decoded: cells obtained before transplantation from donor or recipient. CD3+CD4+ and CD3+CD8+ populations were FACS-sorted from unstimulated pre-transplant donor and recipient cells taken from spleen or lymph nodes. The CDR3, from cysteine to phenylalanine, totals 13 residues. The only DNA kept is the CDR3, 39 bases in frame from the first base. The germline V gene provides CDR1 SGHVS and CDR2 FNYEAQ. The junction shows trimming of 1 base on V and 8 bases on J, plus 8 bases between the germline ends. Library preparation employed the immunoSEQ multiplex PCR assay. For most patients, genomic DNA was isolated with the Qiagen DNeasy Blood and Tissue Kit and shipped frozen to Adaptive Biotechnologies for TCR sequencing. For most patients, high-throughput TCR-beta CDR3 sequencing of genomic DNA was performed by Adaptive Biotechnologies. From the authors' description of their analysis: Adaptive's ImmunoSEQ software supplied the TCR sequencing data for around 17 patients, while MiXCR and VDJtools were used to process a few other patients. To correct CD4 versus CD8 sorting errors, any sequence found in both subsets at a frequency ratio below 5:1 was removed. Because the origin of CDR3 nucleotide sequences shared between donor and recipient could not be assigned, those sequences were removed. To count as alloreactive, a clone needed at least 2-fold expansion over unstimulated cells and a minimum CFSE-low frequency of 0.002% (template counts) or 0.001% (read counts). Clones detected in sequenced pre-transplant spleen, lymph node, or MLR CFSE-low populations of the donor or recipient were defined as mappable. Cumulative frequency of alloreactive clones was calculated as a percentage of all sequences weighted by copy number. TCRdb retrieved this table from immuneACCESS and kept in-frame rearrangements only. Not all clones are present; in checked studies, unresolved V genes account for under half, and no reason is known for the remainder. That table is the source of V, J and clone size, and D and trimming were worked out from the DNA. For this sample there are about 85,000 clones; about 91% appear just once. The ten largest clones capture less than 8.5% of the sample.

Material: unstimulated CD8+ T cells sorted from spleen or lymph node cells, obtained before transplant. The TCR originated in a human donor who was the organ donor for an intestinal transplant. Here the chain combines TRBV7-6 and TRBJ1-4; the D gene is unclear. The CDR3 protein: CASSLDSREKLFF. The nucleotides are TGTGCCAGCAGCTTAGACTCCCGGGAAAAACTGTTTTTT.